Listed below are T cell receptor beta chains from one sample, sequenced in a study of neurological immune-mediated disorders. MiXCR was run by TCRdb on the 5' RACE reads, yielding one entry per CDR3 protein. The sample includes about 120,000 distinct CDR3 sequences, roughly 3.2% of them seen just once. Sequenced input: PBMCs. Receptors were obtained from a woman aged 25 to 39 with multiple sclerosis. Both conserved end residues are part of each CDR3. Each record gives: J gene, D gene, clone size, V gene, CDR3 DNA, CDR3 protein. D genes are given only for firm matches. Clone size is given for some rows only: seen once, a few or many times, or a class if the clone is expanded.

j_call: TRBJ2-1; d_call: TRBD1; clone_size: many; v_call: TRBV7-9; cdr3_nt: TGTGCCAGCAGCCCAACCCCGACAGGGATGTCCTACAATGAGCAGTTCTTC; cdr3_aa: CASSPTPTGMSYNEQFF
j_call: TRBJ1-4; d_call: -; clone_size: many; v_call: TRBV15; cdr3_nt: TGTGCCACCAGCAGAGATAGCAGAGCAAATGAAAAACTGTTTTTT; cdr3_aa: CATSRDSRANEKLFF
j_call: TRBJ2-1; d_call: TRBD2; clone_size: many; v_call: TRBV2; cdr3_nt: TGTGCCAGCAGGCAATCCTCGGGGGACTATACCTACAATGAGCAGTTCTTC; cdr3_aa: CASRQSSGDYTYNEQFF
j_call: TRBJ1-1; d_call: -; clone_size: many; v_call: TRBV7-9; cdr3_nt: TGTGCCAGCAGCCGGGCCAACACTGAAGCTTTCTTT; cdr3_aa: CASSRANTEAFF
j_call: TRBJ2-6; d_call: TRBD1; clone_size: -; v_call: TRBV28; cdr3_nt: TGTGCCAGCAGCCAAGGGGGCTCTGGGGCCAAAGTCCTGACTTTC; cdr3_aa: CASSQGGSGAKVLTF
j_call: TRBJ2-7; d_call: -; clone_size: many; v_call: TRBV5-1; cdr3_nt: TGCGCCAGCAGCTTGGAGGGGGGAACCTCCTACGAGCAGTACTTC; cdr3_aa: CASSLEGGTSYEQYF
j_call: TRBJ2-1; d_call: TRBD2; clone_size: many; v_call: TRBV18; cdr3_nt: TGTGCCAGCTCACCACCCTCTGGTGGGGTGGGGGGGGATGAGCAGTTCTTC; cdr3_aa: CASSPPSGGVGGDEQFF
j_call: TRBJ1-1; d_call: -; clone_size: many; v_call: TRBV25-1; cdr3_nt: TGTGCCAGCGGCGCGGGGGGCGAAGGCTCCGAAGCTTTCTTT; cdr3_aa: CASGAGGEGSEAFF
j_call: TRBJ2-1; d_call: -; clone_size: -; v_call: TRBV20-1; cdr3_nt: TGCAGTGCCGGGGGCCGCAACAATGAGCAGTTCTTC; cdr3_aa: CSAGGRNNEQFF
j_call: TRBJ2-3; d_call: -; clone_size: many; v_call: TRBV20-1; cdr3_nt: TGCAGTGTTCTCAAATCCATTTCCACAGATACGCAGTATTTT; cdr3_aa: CSVLKSISTDTQYF
j_call: TRBJ2-7; d_call: -; clone_size: many; v_call: TRBV7-2; cdr3_nt: TGTGCCAGCAGCTTAGAAACAATCGGTAACGAGCAGTACTTC; cdr3_aa: CASSLETIGNEQYF
j_call: TRBJ1-3; d_call: -; clone_size: many; v_call: TRBV5-4; cdr3_nt: TGTGCCAGCAGCTTTGACCGAAACACCATATATTTT; cdr3_aa: CASSFDRNTIYF
j_call: TRBJ1-1; d_call: -; clone_size: many; v_call: TRBV12-3/TRBV12-4; cdr3_nt: TGTGCCAGCAACCGACAGGCCATGAACACTGAAGCTTTCTTT; cdr3_aa: CASNRQAMNTEAFF
j_call: TRBJ2-6; d_call: TRBD2; clone_size: many; v_call: TRBV12-3/TRBV12-4; cdr3_nt: TGTGCCAGCAGTTTACTAGCGGGAGTAGCTGGGGCCAACGTCCTGACTTTC; cdr3_aa: CASSLLAGVAGANVLTF
j_call: TRBJ2-5; d_call: -; clone_size: many; v_call: TRBV18; cdr3_nt: TGTGCCAGCTCCCCGGAGCTCGGGGAGGAGACCCAGTACTTC; cdr3_aa: CASSPELGEETQYF
j_call: TRBJ2-1; d_call: -; clone_size: many; v_call: TRBV6-5; cdr3_nt: TGTGCCAGCAGTCCCGCTAATGAGCAGTTCTTC; cdr3_aa: CASSPANEQFF
j_call: TRBJ2-3; d_call: -; clone_size: many; v_call: TRBV10-2; cdr3_nt: TGCGCCAGCAGTGAGTCGGGCCTGGGGGGGCTCCGCACAGATACGCAGTATTTT; cdr3_aa: CASSESGLGGLRTDTQYF
j_call: TRBJ1-4; d_call: -; clone_size: many; v_call: TRBV7-2; cdr3_nt: TGTGCCAGCAGCTCCAGGGGAGCTAATGAAAAACTGTTTTTT; cdr3_aa: CASSSRGANEKLFF
j_call: TRBJ2-7; d_call: -; clone_size: many; v_call: TRBV5-1; cdr3_nt: TGCGCCAGCAGCTACACAGGGACCTCCTACGAGCAGTACTTC; cdr3_aa: CASSYTGTSYEQYF
j_call: TRBJ2-7; d_call: TRBD1; clone_size: many; v_call: TRBV12-3/TRBV12-4; cdr3_nt: TGTGCCAGCAGTCGCGGGACAGGTGCCTACGAGCAGTACTTC; cdr3_aa: CASSRGTGAYEQYF
j_call: TRBJ2-3; d_call: TRBD1; clone_size: many; v_call: TRBV10-2; cdr3_nt: TGCGCCAGCATCCCGGGACAGGCAAAAGGGGTCACAGATACGCAGTATTTT; cdr3_aa: CASIPGQAKGVTDTQYF
j_call: TRBJ2-3; d_call: -; clone_size: many; v_call: TRBV9; cdr3_nt: TGTGCCAGCAGCGTAGACCGAAACTCGTTTGCAGAGCGCACAGATACGCAGTATTTT; cdr3_aa: CASSVDRNSFAERTDTQYF
j_call: TRBJ2-1; d_call: TRBD1; clone_size: many; v_call: TRBV6-5; cdr3_nt: TGTGCCAGCAGTTACGACAGGGAAAACAATGAGCAGTTCTTC; cdr3_aa: CASSYDRENNEQFF
j_call: TRBJ2-7; d_call: -; clone_size: many; v_call: TRBV19; cdr3_nt: TGTGCCAGTAGTAGGGGGACACCTTCCTACGAGCAGTACTTC; cdr3_aa: CASSRGTPSYEQYF
j_call: TRBJ2-1; d_call: TRBD1; clone_size: many; v_call: TRBV20-1; cdr3_nt: TGCAGTGCCCCCATTGGGGCAGGGGGCCCATACAATGAGCAGTTCTTC; cdr3_aa: CSAPIGAGGPYNEQFF
j_call: TRBJ2-1; d_call: -; clone_size: many; v_call: TRBV18; cdr3_nt: TGTGCCAGCTCACCGGGCAGGGCAAATGAGCAGTTCTTC; cdr3_aa: CASSPGRANEQFF
j_call: TRBJ1-1; d_call: -; clone_size: -; v_call: TRBV20-1; cdr3_nt: TGCAGTGCTAAGAAGTTATTGAACACTGAAGCTTTCTTT; cdr3_aa: CSAKKLLNTEAFF
j_call: TRBJ2-1; d_call: TRBD2; clone_size: many; v_call: TRBV7-9; cdr3_nt: TGTGCCAGCAGCTTTGGACTAGCGGAGCAGTTCTTC; cdr3_aa: CASSFGLAEQFF
j_call: TRBJ2-5; d_call: -; clone_size: many; v_call: TRBV2; cdr3_nt: TGTGCCAGCAGTCACAGAACTGGTCTGACGGAGACCCAGTACTTC; cdr3_aa: CASSHRTGLTETQYF
j_call: TRBJ2-1; d_call: TRBD2; clone_size: many; v_call: TRBV7-9; cdr3_nt: TGTGCCAGCAGCGACAGCGGACTAGGGTCTGAGCAGTTCTTC; cdr3_aa: CASSDSGLGSEQFF
j_call: TRBJ2-5; d_call: -; clone_size: many; v_call: TRBV5-1; cdr3_nt: TGCGCCAGCAGCTTGAGGCCAACGGGGGAGACCCAGTACTTC; cdr3_aa: CASSLRPTGETQYF
j_call: TRBJ1-2; d_call: -; clone_size: many; v_call: TRBV6-1; cdr3_nt: TGTGCCACACTGGTAGGGGCAGGGTATCGCGACTATGGCTACACCTTC; cdr3_aa: CATLVGAGYRDYGYTF
j_call: TRBJ1-4; d_call: -; clone_size: many; v_call: TRBV7-9; cdr3_nt: TGTGCCAGCAGCCACCCGGGCGCAACTAATGAAAAACTGTTTTTT; cdr3_aa: CASSHPGATNEKLFF
j_call: TRBJ2-1; d_call: -; clone_size: many; v_call: TRBV20-1; cdr3_nt: TGCAGTGCTTGGACAGTCCTCTCCTACAATGAGCAGTTCTTC; cdr3_aa: CSAWTVLSYNEQFF
j_call: TRBJ1-5; d_call: -; clone_size: many; v_call: TRBV25-1; cdr3_nt: TGTGCCAGCAGTACAGGGTTCGGTCAGCCCCAGCATTTT; cdr3_aa: CASSTGFGQPQHF
j_call: TRBJ1-2; d_call: -; clone_size: many; v_call: TRBV25-1; cdr3_nt: TGTGCCAGCAAAAGGGCCCGAGGCGGCTACACCTTC; cdr3_aa: CASKRARGGYTF
j_call: TRBJ2-3; d_call: -; clone_size: many; v_call: TRBV6-5; cdr3_nt: TGTGCCAGCAGTTATAACCGGGACCCACACCATACGCAGTATTTT; cdr3_aa: CASSYNRDPHHTQYF
j_call: TRBJ2-5; d_call: -; clone_size: many; v_call: TRBV5-1; cdr3_nt: TGCGCCAGCAGCCGGGTACCGACAGACCAAGAGACCCAGTACTTC; cdr3_aa: CASSRVPTDQETQYF
j_call: TRBJ2-7; d_call: TRBD1; clone_size: many; v_call: TRBV5-1; cdr3_nt: TGCGCCAGCAGCTCGACAGGGCTGGATGAGCAGTACTTC; cdr3_aa: CASSSTGLDEQYF
j_call: TRBJ2-7; d_call: TRBD2; clone_size: many; v_call: TRBV20-1; cdr3_nt: TGCAGTGGTATCGGGACTAGCGGGTTGTACGAGCAGTACTTC; cdr3_aa: CSGIGTSGLYEQYF
j_call: TRBJ2-7; d_call: -; clone_size: many; v_call: TRBV5-1; cdr3_nt: TGCGCCAGCAGCTTGGAGTATGGGTCTGGCGAGCAGTACTTC; cdr3_aa: CASSLEYGSGEQYF
j_call: TRBJ2-5; d_call: -; clone_size: many; v_call: TRBV5-1; cdr3_nt: TGCGCCAGCAGCTTGGGGCTAGTTGAAGAGACCCAGTACTTC; cdr3_aa: CASSLGLVEETQYF
j_call: TRBJ2-7; d_call: -; clone_size: many; v_call: TRBV3-1; cdr3_nt: TGTGCCAGCAGCCAAGACATTTCCTACGAGCAGTACTTC; cdr3_aa: CASSQDISYEQYF
j_call: TRBJ2-7; d_call: -; clone_size: many; v_call: TRBV5-1; cdr3_nt: TGCGCCAGCAGCTTGGTCCCCAGGAGCTCCTACGAGCAGTACTTC; cdr3_aa: CASSLVPRSSYEQYF
j_call: TRBJ1-2; d_call: -; clone_size: many; v_call: TRBV6-1; cdr3_nt: TGTGCCAGCAGTGGGGGAGGGGGGGTTGACTATGGCTACACCTTC; cdr3_aa: CASSGGGGVDYGYTF
j_call: TRBJ1-1; d_call: -; clone_size: many; v_call: TRBV7-6; cdr3_nt: TGTGCCAGCAGCCTACACGCTAATAAGGGGACACTTGACACTGAAGCTTTCTTT; cdr3_aa: CASSLHANKGTLDTEAFF